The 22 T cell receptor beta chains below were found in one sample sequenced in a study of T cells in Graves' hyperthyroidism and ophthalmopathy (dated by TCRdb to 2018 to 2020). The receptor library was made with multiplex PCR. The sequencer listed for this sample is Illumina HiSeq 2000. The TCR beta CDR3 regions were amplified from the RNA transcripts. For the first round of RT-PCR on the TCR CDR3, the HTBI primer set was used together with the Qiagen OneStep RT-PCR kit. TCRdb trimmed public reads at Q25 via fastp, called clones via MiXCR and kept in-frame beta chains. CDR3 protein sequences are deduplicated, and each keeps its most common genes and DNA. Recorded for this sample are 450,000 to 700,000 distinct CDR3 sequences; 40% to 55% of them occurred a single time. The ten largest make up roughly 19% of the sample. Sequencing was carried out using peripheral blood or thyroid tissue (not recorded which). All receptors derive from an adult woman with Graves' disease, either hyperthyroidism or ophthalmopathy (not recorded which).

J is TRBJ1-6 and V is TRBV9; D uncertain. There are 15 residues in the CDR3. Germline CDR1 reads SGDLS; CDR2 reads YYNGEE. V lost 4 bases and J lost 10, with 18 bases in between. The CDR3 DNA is TGTGCCAGCAGCCTTGCGGGAGGGTTCAAATCACCCCTCCACTTT. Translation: CASSLAGGFKSPLHF.

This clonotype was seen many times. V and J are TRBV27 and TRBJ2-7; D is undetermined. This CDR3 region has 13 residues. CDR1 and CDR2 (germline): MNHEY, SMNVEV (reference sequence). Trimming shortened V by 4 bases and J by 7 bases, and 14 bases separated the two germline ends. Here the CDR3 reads CASSSRSRLEQYF. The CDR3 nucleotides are TGTGCCAGCAGTTCCCGGTCCAGGCTGGAGCAGTACTTC.

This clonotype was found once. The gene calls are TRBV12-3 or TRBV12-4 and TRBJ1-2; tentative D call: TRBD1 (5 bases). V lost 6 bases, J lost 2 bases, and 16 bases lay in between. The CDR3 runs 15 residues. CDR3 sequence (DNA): TGTGCCAGCAGCAATCTAGCGGGGGGGAACTATGGCTACACCTTC. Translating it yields CASSNLAGGNYGYTF.

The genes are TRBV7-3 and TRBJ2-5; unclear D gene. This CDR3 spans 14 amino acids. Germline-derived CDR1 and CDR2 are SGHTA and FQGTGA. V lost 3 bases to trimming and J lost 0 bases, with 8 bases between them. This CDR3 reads CASSFNGNQETQYF. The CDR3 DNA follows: TGTGCCAGCAGCTTCAATGGAAACCAAGAGACCCAGTACTTC.

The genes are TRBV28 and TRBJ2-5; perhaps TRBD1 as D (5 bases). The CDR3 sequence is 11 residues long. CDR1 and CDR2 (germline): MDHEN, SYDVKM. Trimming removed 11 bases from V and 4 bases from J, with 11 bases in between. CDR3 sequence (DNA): TGTGCCGTTCAGGGCCGAGAGACCCAGTACTTC. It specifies CAVQGRETQYF.

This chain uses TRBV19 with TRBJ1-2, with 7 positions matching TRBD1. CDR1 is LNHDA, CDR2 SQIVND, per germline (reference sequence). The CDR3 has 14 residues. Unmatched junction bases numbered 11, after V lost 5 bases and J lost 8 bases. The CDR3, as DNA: TGTGCCAGTAGTCAGTACAGGGGCGCCTACGGCTACACCTTC. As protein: CASSQYRGAYGYTF.

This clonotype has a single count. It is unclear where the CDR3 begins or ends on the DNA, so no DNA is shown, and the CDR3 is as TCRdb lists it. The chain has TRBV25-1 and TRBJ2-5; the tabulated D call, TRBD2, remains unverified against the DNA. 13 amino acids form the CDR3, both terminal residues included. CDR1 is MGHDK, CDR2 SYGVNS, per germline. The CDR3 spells CACSARGGQTQYF.

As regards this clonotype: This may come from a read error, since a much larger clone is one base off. The chain's CDR3 is CASSYGGQGLREQYF. CDR3 coding DNA: TGTGCCAGCAGCTATGGAGGCCAGGGACTCCGCGAGCAGTACTTC. The J gene is TRBJ2-7, the V gene TRBV11-2, with a possible D match to TRBD2 (6 bases). The germline V and J ends were trimmed by 4 bases and 6 bases, with 19 bases remaining between them. Germline CDR1 and CDR2: SGHAT and FQNNGV. The CDR3 totals 15 residues.

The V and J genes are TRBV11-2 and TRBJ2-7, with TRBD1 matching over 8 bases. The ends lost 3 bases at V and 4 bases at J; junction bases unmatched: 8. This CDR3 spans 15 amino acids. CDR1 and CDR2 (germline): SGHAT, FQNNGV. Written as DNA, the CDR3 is TGTGCCAGCAGCTTCTCACAGGGGGAGGTGTACGAGCAGTACTTC. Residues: CASSFSQGEVYEQYF.

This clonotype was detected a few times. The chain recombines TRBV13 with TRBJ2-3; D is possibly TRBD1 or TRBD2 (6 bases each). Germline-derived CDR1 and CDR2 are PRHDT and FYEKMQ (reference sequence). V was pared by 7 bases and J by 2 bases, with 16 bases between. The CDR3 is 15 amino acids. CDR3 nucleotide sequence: TGTGCCAGCAACCTCGAGGGGGGACACACAGATACGCAGTATTTT. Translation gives CASNLEGGHTDTQYF.

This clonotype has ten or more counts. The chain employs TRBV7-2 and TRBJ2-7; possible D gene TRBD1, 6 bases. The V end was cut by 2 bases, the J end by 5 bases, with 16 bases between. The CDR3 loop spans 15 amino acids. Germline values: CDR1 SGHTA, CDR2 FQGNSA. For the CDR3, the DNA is TGTGCCAGCAGCTTACCTCGCCTTACAGGGAACGAGCAGTACTTC. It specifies CASSLPRLTGNEQYF.

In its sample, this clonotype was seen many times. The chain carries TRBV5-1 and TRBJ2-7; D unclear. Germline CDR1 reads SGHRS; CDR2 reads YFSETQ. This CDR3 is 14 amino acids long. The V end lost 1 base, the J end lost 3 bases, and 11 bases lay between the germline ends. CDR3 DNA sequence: TGCGCCAGCAGCTTGTCGGCAGAATACTACGAGCAGTACTTC. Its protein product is CASSLSAEYYEQYF.

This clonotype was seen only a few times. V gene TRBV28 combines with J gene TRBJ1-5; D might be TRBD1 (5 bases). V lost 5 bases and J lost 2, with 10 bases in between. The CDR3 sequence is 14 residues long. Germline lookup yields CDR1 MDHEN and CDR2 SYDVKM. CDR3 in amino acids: CASSAGGGNQPQHF. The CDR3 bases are TGTGCCAGCAGTGCGGGAGGGGGCAATCAGCCCCAGCATTTT.

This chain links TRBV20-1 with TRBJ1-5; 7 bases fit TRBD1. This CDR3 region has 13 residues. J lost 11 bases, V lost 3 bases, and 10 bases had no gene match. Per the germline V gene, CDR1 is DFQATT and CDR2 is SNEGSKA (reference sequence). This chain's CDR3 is CSARVSGGETQHF. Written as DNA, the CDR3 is TGCAGTGCTAGGGTCTCAGGGGGAGAGACCCAGCATTTT.

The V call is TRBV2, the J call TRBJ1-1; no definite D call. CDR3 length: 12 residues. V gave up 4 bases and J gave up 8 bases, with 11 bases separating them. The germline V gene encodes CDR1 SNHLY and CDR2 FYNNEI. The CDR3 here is CASSGSEREAFF. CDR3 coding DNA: TGTGCCAGCAGTGGAAGCGAGAGAGAAGCTTTCTTT.

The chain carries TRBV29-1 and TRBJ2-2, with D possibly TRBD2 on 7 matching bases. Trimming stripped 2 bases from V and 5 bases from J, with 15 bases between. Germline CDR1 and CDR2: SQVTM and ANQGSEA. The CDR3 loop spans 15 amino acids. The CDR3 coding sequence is TGCAGCGTTGAATGGGGGGGCCAGCTTACCGGGGAGCTGTTTTTT. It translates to CSVEWGGQLTGELFF.

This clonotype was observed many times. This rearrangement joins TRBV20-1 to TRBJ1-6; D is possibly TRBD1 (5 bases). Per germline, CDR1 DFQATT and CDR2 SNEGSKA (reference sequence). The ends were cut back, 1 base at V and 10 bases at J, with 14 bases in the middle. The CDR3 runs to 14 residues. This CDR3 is CSARAGHDGSPLHF. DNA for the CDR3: TGCAGTGCTAGAGCGGGGCACGACGGATCACCCCTCCACTTT.

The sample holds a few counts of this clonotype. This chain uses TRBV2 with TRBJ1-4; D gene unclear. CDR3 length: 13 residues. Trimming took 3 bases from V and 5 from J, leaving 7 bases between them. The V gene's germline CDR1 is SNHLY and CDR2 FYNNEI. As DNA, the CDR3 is TGTGCCAGCAGTGAGCGTAGCAATGAAAAACTGTTTTTT. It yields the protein CASSERSNEKLFF.

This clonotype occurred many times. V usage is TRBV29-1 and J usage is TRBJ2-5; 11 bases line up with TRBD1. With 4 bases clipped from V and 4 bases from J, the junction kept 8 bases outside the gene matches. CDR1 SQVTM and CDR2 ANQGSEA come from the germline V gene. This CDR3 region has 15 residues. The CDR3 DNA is TGCAGCGTTGCCTGGGGACAGGGGGGGACAGAGACCCAGTACTTC. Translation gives CSVAWGQGGTETQYF.

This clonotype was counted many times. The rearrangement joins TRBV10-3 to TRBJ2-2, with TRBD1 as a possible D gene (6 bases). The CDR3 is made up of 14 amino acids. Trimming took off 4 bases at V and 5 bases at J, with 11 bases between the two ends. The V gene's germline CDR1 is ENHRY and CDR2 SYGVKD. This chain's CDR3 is CAISAGAFTGELFF. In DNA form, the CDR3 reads TGTGCCATCAGTGCAGGGGCTTTTACCGGGGAGCTGTTTTTT.

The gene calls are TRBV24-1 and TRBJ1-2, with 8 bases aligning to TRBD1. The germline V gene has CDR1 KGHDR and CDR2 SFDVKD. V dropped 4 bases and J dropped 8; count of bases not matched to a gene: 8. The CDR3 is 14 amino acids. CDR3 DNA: TGTGCCACCAGTGACGGGGACAGGACGCGCGGCTACACCTTC. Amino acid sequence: CATSDGDRTRGYTF.

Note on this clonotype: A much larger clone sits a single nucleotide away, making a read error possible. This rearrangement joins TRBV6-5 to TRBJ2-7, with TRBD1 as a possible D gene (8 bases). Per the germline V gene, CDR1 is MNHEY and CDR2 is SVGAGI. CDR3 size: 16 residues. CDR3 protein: CASSYASGQGRREQHF. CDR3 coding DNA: TGTGCCAGCAGTTATGCTAGCGGACAGGGTCGGCGGGAGCAGCACTTC.